The 10 T cell receptor beta chains in this list originate from one sample, sequenced in a study of T-cell reconstitution after alpha-beta-depleted transplantation in children. Preparing the TCRbeta library involved the use of unique molecular identifiers. One entry per CDR3 protein, called by TCRdb with MiXCR from the PCR reads. The repertoire holds 120,000 to 150,000 distinct CDR3 sequences, with 8% to 10% as singletons. The material was PBMCs, mostly from graft donor cells, obtained 180 days after TCRalphabeta/CD19-depleted stem cell transplant. These receptor sequences come from a female patient aged 2-15 years who had a stem cell transplant for congenital amegakaryocytic thrombocytopenia, so the T cells may come from the graft donor.

There are many counts of this clonotype. The chain combines TRBV2 with TRBJ2-1, with D perhaps being TRBD1 or TRBD2 (5 bases each). The germline gives CDR1 SNHLY, CDR2 FYNNEI. CDR3 length: 12 residues. With 10 bases removed from V and 12 bases from J, the gap between germline ends came to 19 bases. CDR3 DNA sequence: TGTGCCATCCCATCGGGGCAGGGCGGGCAGTTCTTC. Translating gives CAIPSGQGGQFF.

This clonotype was detected many times. V and J are TRBV5-1 and TRBJ1-3; D is unresolved. V lost 1 base to trimming and J lost 4 bases, with 3 bases between them. The CDR3 extends over 12 amino acids. Germline V lookup: CDR1 SGHRS, CDR2 YFSETQ. CDR3 sequence: CASSLPGNTIYF. DNA for the CDR3: TGCGCCAGCAGCTTGCCCGGAAACACCATATATTTT.

The rearrangement uses TRBV30 and TRBJ2-1; D is ambiguous. Germline V gives CDR1 GTSNPN, CDR2 SVGIG (reference sequence). V lost 1 base and J 1 base, leaving 8 bases between the germline ends. The CDR3 consists of 14 residues. The CDR3 DNA reads as TGTGCCTGGAGTGGGGCTTTTTCCTACAATGAGCAGTTCTTC. It codes for CAWSGAFSYNEQFF. Full variable domain (remainder filled in from reference TRBV30 and TRBJ2-1): SQTIHQWPATLVQPVGSPLSLECTVEGTSNPNLYWYRQAAGRGLQLLFYSVGIGQISSEVPQNLSASRPQDRQFILSSKKLLLSDSGFYLCAWSGAFSYNEQFFGPGTRLTVL.

The rearrangement joins TRBV12-3 or TRBV12-4 to TRBJ2-7; 11 nucleotides match TRBD2. The CDR3 is made up of 15 amino acids. V shed 5 bases and J 9 bases; nucleotides not matched to a gene: 12. The CDR3 region is CASSIRLAGNPGQYF. The CDR3, as DNA: TGTGCCAGCAGTATCCGACTAGCGGGGAACCCGGGGCAGTACTTC.

In this sample, this clonotype turned up a few times. The chain couples TRBV18 to TRBJ2-7, with D possibly matching TRBD2 (5 bases). Germline V CDR1 and CDR2: KGHSH, LQKENI. V was shortened by 3 bases and J by 0 bases, with 15 bases between the two germline ends. This CDR3 has 16 residues. The CDR3, as DNA: TGTGCCAGCTCACCTGGGCCTGCGGGTAACTCCTACGAGCAGTACTTC. Translated, it gives CASSPGPAGNSYEQYF.

This clonotype was observed at least ten times. The chain employs TRBV6-5 and TRBJ2-1; TRBD2 matches at 9 bases. The length of the CDR3 is 14 residues. Germline lookup yields CDR1 MNHEY and CDR2 SVGAGI. With 7 bases clipped from V and 5 bases from J, the junction kept 6 bases outside the gene matches. The CDR3 sequence is CASTWAGGDNEQFF. In nucleotides, the CDR3 is TGTGCCAGCACTTGGGCGGGAGGGGACAATGAGCAGTTCTTC.

In this sample, this clonotype turned up a few times. The rearrangement links TRBV27 to TRBJ1-6; D unresolved. The germline CDR1 and CDR2 sequences are MNHEY and SMNVEV (reference sequence). Trimming removed 5 bases from V and 10 bases from J, with 18 bases in between. The CDR3 loop spans 15 amino acids. This CDR3 is CASSPRPARASPLHF. The CDR3 region has the DNA TGTGCCAGCAGTCCCCGCCCGGCAAGGGCCTCACCCCTCCACTTT.

In its sample, this clonotype was seen many times. This rearrangement joins TRBV6-1 to TRBJ1-5, with TRBD1 matching over 10 bases. Per the germline V gene, CDR1 is MNHNS and CDR2 is SASEGT. The CDR3 extends over 15 amino acids. J was trimmed by 5 bases and V by 6 bases; bases with no gene match: 7. The CDR3 DNA reads TGTGCCAGCAGCGCCGGGACAGGGGCGGATCAGCCCCAGCATTTT. This codes for CASSAGTGADQPQHF.

This rearrangement joins TRBV5-4 to TRBJ2-3; D is ambiguous. The CDR3 runs to 16 residues. V lost 0 bases and J lost 2, with 13 bases in between. Germline CDR1 is SGHNT and CDR2 is YYREEE (reference sequence). CDR3 bases: TGTGCCAGCAGCTTGGAAGAGTGGGAACCCACAGATACGCAGTATTTT. Its protein product is CASSLEEWEPTDTQYF.

This chain connects TRBV5-1 to TRBJ2-1; D gene unclear. Germline loops: CDR1 SGHRS, CDR2 YFSETQ. The V end lost 1 base, the J end lost 8 bases, and 13 bases lay between the germline ends. This CDR3 is built from 14 residues. The CDR3 loop is CASSLNRVQYEQFF. The CDR3 coding sequence is TGCGCCAGCAGCTTGAATAGGGTCCAATATGAGCAGTTCTTC.